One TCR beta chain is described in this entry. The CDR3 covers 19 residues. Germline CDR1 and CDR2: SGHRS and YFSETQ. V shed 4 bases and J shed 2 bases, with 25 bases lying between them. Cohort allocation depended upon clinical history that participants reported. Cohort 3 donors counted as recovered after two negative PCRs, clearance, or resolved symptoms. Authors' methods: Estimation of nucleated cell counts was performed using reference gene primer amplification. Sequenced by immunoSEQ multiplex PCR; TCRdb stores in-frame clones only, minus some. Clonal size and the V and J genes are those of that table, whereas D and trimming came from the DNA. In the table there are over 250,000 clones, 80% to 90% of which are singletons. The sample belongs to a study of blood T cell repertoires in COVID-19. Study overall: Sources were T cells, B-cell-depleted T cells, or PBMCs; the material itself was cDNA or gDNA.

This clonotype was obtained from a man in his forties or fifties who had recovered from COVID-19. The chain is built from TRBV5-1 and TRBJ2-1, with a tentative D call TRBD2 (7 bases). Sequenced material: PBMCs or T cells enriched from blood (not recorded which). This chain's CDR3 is CASSPAGGRALNTYNEQFF. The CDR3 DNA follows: TGCGCCAGCAGCCCCGCCGGGGGGCGAGCTTTAAATACCTACAATGAGCAGTTCTTC.